The rows below give T cell receptor beta chains drawn from one sample of a study of Ad26.COV2.S vaccination and SARS-CoV-2 variants. Only in-frame clones appear in the TCRdb table, and some are missing; sequencing was by immunoSEQ multiplex PCR. The sample shows about 400,000 clones, approximately 91% of them seen only once. The material was peripheral blood, obtained in a trial of Ad26.COV2.S vaccine versus placebo. Receptors were obtained from a person aged 18-60 years who received the Ad26.COV2.S COVID-19 vaccine or a placebo. The CDR3 runs from the conserved cysteine through the conserved F or W. D genes are given only for firm matches. Size tells how often a clone was seen (once, few, many) or the class of an expanded clone, and some rows leave it out.

.	TRBV6-5	TRBJ1-1	.	TGTGCCAGCAGTATCCCGGGCCTTGAAGCTTTCTTT	CASSIPGLEAFF
TRBD1	TRBV27	TRBJ2-7	.	TGTGCCAGCAGTGAGGCCACAGGGGTTAACGAGCAGTACTTC	CASSEATGVNEQYF
TRBD2	TRBV5-1	TRBJ2-7	.	TGCGCCAGCAGCTTGGGTAGCGGGGGGGAAGCCTACGAGCAGTACTTC	CASSLGSGGEAYEQYF
.	TRBV10-3	TRBJ1-3	once	TGTGCCACCCAAGACAGTTCAGGAAACACCATATATTTT	CATQDSSGNTIYF
.	TRBV7-9	TRBJ2-5	once	TGTGCCAGCAGCCCCTGGGAAGGGGACTTACAAGAGACCCAGTACTTC	CASSPWEGDLQETQYF
.	TRBV10-3	TRBJ1-1	.	TGTGCCATCGATGTTGGGCGTATCACTGAAGCTTTCTTT	CAIDVGRITEAFF
.	TRBV19	TRBJ1-4	.	TGTGCCAGTAGTCCCACCGGGACTTTAAATGAAAAACTGTTTTTT	CASSPTGTLNEKLFF
TRBD1	TRBV19	TRBJ2-2	.	TGTGCCAGTAGTATAGAGGGGACAGTGAACACCGGGGAGCTGTTTTTT	CASSIEGTVNTGELFF
TRBD2	TRBV5-1	TRBJ2-7	.	TGCGCCAGCAGCCCCCTGACTGCTAGCGGGGGCGACGAGCAGTACTTC	CASSPLTASGGDEQYF
.	TRBV3-1/TRBV3-2	TRBJ1-4	.	TGTGCCAGCAGCCAAGATAGCTCAACTAATGAAAAACTGTTTTTT	CASSQDSSTNEKLFF
.	TRBV3-1/TRBV3-2	TRBJ1-2	.	TGTGCCAGCAGCCAAACCGGGACACAAGGCTACACCTTC	CASSQTGTQGYTF
TRBD2	TRBV7-9	TRBJ2-2	.	TGTGCCAGCAGCCCTAGCTTCTCCAGGGAGGGCACCGGGGAGCTGTTTTTT	CASSPSFSREGTGELFF
.	TRBV5-6	TRBJ2-7	.	TGTGCCAGCAGCCTAAGGACATTAAGGGGTGGGGGCGAGCAGTACTTC	CASSLRTLRGGGEQYF
.	TRBV10-3	TRBJ2-5	.	TGTGCCATCAGTGAGTACCGGCAAGAGACCCAGTACTTC	CAISEYRQETQYF
.	TRBV6-6	TRBJ1-1	.	TGTGCCAGCAGTTTCGGCAACACTGAAGCTTTCTTT	CASSFGNTEAFF
TRBD1	TRBV7-9	TRBJ1-6	.	TGTGCCAGCAGCTCCGGACAGGGATCACCCCTCCACTTT	CASSSGQGSPLHF
TRBD2	TRBV13	TRBJ2-3	.	TGTGCCAGCAGCTTCGCGAGCGGGGGGGCTGGCACAGATACGCAGTATTTT	CASSFASGGAGTDTQYF
.	TRBV7-9	TRBJ1-2	once	TGTGCCAGCAGCTTACACGGGGACGGATATGGCTACACCTTC	CASSLHGDGYGYTF
TRBD2	TRBV7-8	TRBJ2-5	.	TGTGCCAGCAGTTCGTCGGGGGGTAGGCAAAAAGAGACCCAGTACTTC	CASSSSGGRQKETQYF
.	TRBV30	TRBJ1-5	.	TGTGCCTGGAATGGCAGGGATGGTCAGCCCCAGCATTTT	CAWNGRDGQPQHF
TRBD1	TRBV5-1	TRBJ1-1	.	TGCGCCAGCAGCGAGGGGGCTGGGTCGGGGCGTGAAGCTTTCTTT	CASSEGAGSGREAFF
.	TRBV4-2	TRBJ2-2	.	TGTGCCAGCAGCCAAGATCGAATTTGGGGGGGCTTCACCGGGGAGCTGTTTTTT	CASSQDRIWGGFTGELFF
TRBD2	TRBV2	TRBJ2-1	.	TGTGCCAGCAGTGTTCGCGCGGGGGGGCCCAGTGAGCAGTTCTTC	CASSVRAGGPSEQFF
TRBD2	TRBV4-1	TRBJ2-1	.	TGCGCCAGCAGCCAACGGGGCGGGGGGTTTCGGGATGAGCAGTTCTTC	CASSQRGGGFRDEQFF
TRBD1	TRBV28	TRBJ1-4	.	TGTGCCAGCAGTGGCAGCCAGGGGGCGGTTGAAAAACTGTTTTTT	CASSGSQGAVEKLFF
.	TRBV19	TRBJ1-5	.	TGTGCCAGTAGTTCGGTTGTGGGGCGTCAGCCCCAGCATTTT	CASSSVVGRQPQHF
.	TRBV2	TRBJ1-6	.	TGTGCCAGCAGTGGCGGAGTATTTGGGCGTAATTCACCCCTCCACTTT	CASSGGVFGRNSPLHF
.	TRBV13	TRBJ2-7	.	TGTGCCAGCAGCCGACCGGGTTCCTACGAGCAGTACTTC	CASSRPGSYEQYF
.	TRBV4-3	TRBJ1-1	.	TGCGCCAGCAGCCAGACTGGAGGGATGAACACTGAAGCTTTCTTT	CASSQTGGMNTEAFF
TRBD1	TRBV19	TRBJ1-1	.	TGTGCCAGTAACCCGGGACAGTGGAACACTGAAGCTTTCTTT	CASNPGQWNTEAFF
TRBD1	TRBV5-8	TRBJ2-5	.	TGTGCCAGCAGCACGGACAGGTATCAGACCCAGTACTTC	CASSTDRYQTQYF
TRBD1	TRBV6-2/TRBV6-3	TRBJ2-4	.	TGTGCCAGCAGCTGGACAGGAATAGCCAAAAACATTCAGTACTTC	CASSWTGIAKNIQYF
.	TRBV4-1	TRBJ1-6	.	TGCGCCAGCAGCCAAGATGGGGGGGGACTGGATTCACCCCTCCACTTT	CASSQDGGGLDSPLHF
.	TRBV7-9	TRBJ1-2	.	TGTGCCAGCAGCCCTCCACAGGGCCATGGCTACACCTTC	CASSPPQGHGYTF
.	TRBV14	TRBJ1-2	.	TGTGCCAGCAGCTTAGGACTCACATCGGGCTATGGCTACACCTTC	CASSLGLTSGYGYTF
.	TRBV3-1/TRBV3-2	TRBJ1-3	.	TGTGCCAGCAGCCAAGAACCGGGGGTCGGGTCTGGAAACACCATATATTTT	CASSQEPGVGSGNTIYF
TRBD1	TRBV11-1	TRBJ1-4	once	TGTGCCAGCAGCTTGGACAGGGCGAATGAAAAACTGTTTTTT	CASSLDRANEKLFF
TRBD2	TRBV6-1	TRBJ2-5	.	TGTGCCAGCAGTGAAGTGCCTAGCGGGGGCCTCGGGAAGACCCAGTACTTC	CASSEVPSGGLGKTQYF
.	TRBV6-6	TRBJ1-3	.	TGTGCCAGCAGATCCAGGGTGTCTGGAAACACCATATATTTT	CASRSRVSGNTIYF
TRBD1	TRBV10-1	TRBJ2-7	once	TGCGCCAGCAGTGGGGGACAGGGAAGGACCGCGGGCCAGTACTTC	CASSGGQGRTAGQYF
.	TRBV5-4	TRBJ1-4	.	TGTGCCAGCAGCTTGCTAAGGGCCGGGGGGATTCAAAATGAAAAACTGTTTTTT	CASSLLRAGGIQNEKLFF
.	TRBV4-3	TRBJ1-4	once	TGCGCCAGCAGCCAAGATGGGGCAGGAGGTAGTGAAAAACTGTTTTTT	CASSQDGAGGSEKLFF